This T cell receptor (beta chain) was sequenced for a study of T cell changes during pregnancy in multiple sclerosis. This clone has only one observation. The table came from immunoSEQ multiplex PCR; TCRdb's copy has only in-frame clones and leaves some out. Of about 46,000 clones listed, more than 85% are singletons. Trimming took 4 bases from V and 5 from J, leaving 17 bases between them. The CDR3 runs to 15 residues. Germline CDR1 reads LGHNA; CDR2 reads YSLEER. The clonotype was recovered from a female donor with multiple sclerosis, enrolled in a pregnancy study. This rearrangement joins TRBV4-3 to TRBJ2-5; D might be TRBD2 (5 bases). The sample in question was peripheral blood, obtained in the third trimester of pregnancy. CDR3 loop: CASSRRRARGETQYF. CDR3 sequence (DNA): TGCGCCAGCAGCCGTCGGCGGGCCCGAGGGGAGACCCAGTACTTC.